These 3 T cell receptor beta chains were all obtained from the same sample, sequenced in a study of cytomegalovirus exposure and HLA in healthy donors. 13 Jbeta primers and 60 Vbeta primers were used for the PCR. Assay: immunoSEQ multiplex PCR; the TCRdb copy retains only in-frame clones and omits some. This table holds 85,000 to 130,000 clones, 9.5% to 13% found once. Sequenced: PBMCs. The receptor source for this set is a man aged 35-49 years in good health and CMV-seropositive.

This clone was detected a few times. CDR3: CASSPGGGGWTDTQYF. The CDR3 nucleotides read TGTGCCAGCAGCCCAGGAGGAGGGGGCTGGACAGATACGCAGTATTTT. The rearrangement joins TRBV11-2 to TRBJ2-3; possible D gene TRBD1, 7 bases. This CDR3 has 16 amino acids. Germline V gives CDR1 SGHAT, CDR2 FQNNGV. The V and J ends lost 5 bases and 3 bases respectively, with 18 bases between them.

The rearrangement uses TRBV28 and TRBJ1-2, with a possible D match to TRBD1 (5 bases). The CDR3 length is 14 residues. From germline, CDR1 is MDHEN and CDR2 SYDVKM. Trimming removed 11 bases at V and 4 bases at J, with 20 bases between. The DNA of the CDR3 is TGTGCCGACCCCCTAGACAGCGACGTCTATGGCTACACCTTC. Translation gives CADPLDSDVYGYTF.

This clone turned up a few times. The chain combines TRBV27 with TRBJ1-5; 9 nucleotides match TRBD1. Trimming took 6 bases from V and 4 from J; bases not matched to a gene: 7. Looked up from germline, CDR1 is MNHEY and CDR2 is SMNVEV (reference sequence). The CDR3 sequence is 15 residues long. For the CDR3, the DNA is TGTGCCAGCAGACAGGGGGCCAACCCTAATCAGCCCCAGCATTTT. Its translation: CASRQGANPNQPQHF.